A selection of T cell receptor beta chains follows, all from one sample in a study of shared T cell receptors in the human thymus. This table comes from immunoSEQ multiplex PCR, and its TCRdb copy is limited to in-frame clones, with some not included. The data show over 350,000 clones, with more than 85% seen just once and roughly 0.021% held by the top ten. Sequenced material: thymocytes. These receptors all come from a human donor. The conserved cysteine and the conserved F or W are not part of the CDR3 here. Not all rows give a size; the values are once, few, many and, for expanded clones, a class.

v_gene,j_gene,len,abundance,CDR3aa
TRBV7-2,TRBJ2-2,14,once,ASSASGAGGPGELF
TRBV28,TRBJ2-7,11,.,ASNDRGRIKQY
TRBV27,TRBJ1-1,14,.,ATKYTGDTMNTEAF
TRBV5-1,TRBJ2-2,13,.,ASSLGQTNTGELF
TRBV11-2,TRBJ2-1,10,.,ASSLETGEQF
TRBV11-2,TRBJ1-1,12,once,ASSLTLENTEAF
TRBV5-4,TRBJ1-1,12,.,ASSFTDLNTEAF
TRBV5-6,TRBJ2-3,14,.,ASSLRDRASTDTQY
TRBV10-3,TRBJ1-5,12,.,AISDRAGNQPQH
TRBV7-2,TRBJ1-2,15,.,ASSLPGTGGLNYGYT
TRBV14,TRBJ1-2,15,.,ASSQDLRGTGSRGYT
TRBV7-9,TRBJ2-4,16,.,ASSDHPGRGPAKNIQY
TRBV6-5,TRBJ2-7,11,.,ASSTGTVGEQY
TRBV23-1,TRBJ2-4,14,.,ASSPYPEQGRNIQY
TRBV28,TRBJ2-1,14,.,ASSLRGQRRYNEQF
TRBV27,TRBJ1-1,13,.,ASSRDRGRRGEAF
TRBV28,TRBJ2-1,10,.,ASSLGYNEQF
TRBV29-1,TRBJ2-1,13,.,SVEEKGQGAREQF
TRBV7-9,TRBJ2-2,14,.,ASSRASGRGTGELF
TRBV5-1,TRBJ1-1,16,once,ASSLVYSSPQENTEAF
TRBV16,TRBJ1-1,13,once,ASSPPNTLGTEAF
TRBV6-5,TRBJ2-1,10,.,ASTHQGNEQF
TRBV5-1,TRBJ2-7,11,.,ASSLLKPYEQY
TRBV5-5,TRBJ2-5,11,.,ASSSGQLETQY
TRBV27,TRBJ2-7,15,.,ASSLPKNTGGAYEQY
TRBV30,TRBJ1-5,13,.,AWGTERCSNQPQH
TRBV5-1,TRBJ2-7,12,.,ASSFSGSSYEQY
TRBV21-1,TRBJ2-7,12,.,ASRFYRGGYEQY
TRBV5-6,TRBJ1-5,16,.,ASSRKRQGGYSNQPQH
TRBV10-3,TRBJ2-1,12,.,AISEGTSYLEQF
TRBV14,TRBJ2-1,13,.,ASSHPSGGYNEQF
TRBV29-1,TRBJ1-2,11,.,SVEGGGDYGYT
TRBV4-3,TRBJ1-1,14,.,ASSQEVRQGDTEAF
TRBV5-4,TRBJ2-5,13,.,ASTVGQGIYETQY
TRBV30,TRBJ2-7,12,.,AWSARLAHYEQY
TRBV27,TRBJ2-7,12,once,ASSLRAGVREQY
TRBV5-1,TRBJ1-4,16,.,ASSLRDRGSGGNEKLF
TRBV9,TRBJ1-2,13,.,ASSGRDRLNYGYT
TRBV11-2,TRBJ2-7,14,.,ASSLEPGTDAYEQY
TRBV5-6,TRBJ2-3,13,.,ASSLETSVTDTQY
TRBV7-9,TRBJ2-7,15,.,ASSLTFPVREGLEQY
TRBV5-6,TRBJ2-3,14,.,ASSRGGYGLPDTQY
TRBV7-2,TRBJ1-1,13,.,ASSPVQGRDTEAF
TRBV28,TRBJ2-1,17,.,ASSFLGRRGQGVDNEQF
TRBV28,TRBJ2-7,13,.,ASSLTQVGSYEQY
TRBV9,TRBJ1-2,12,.,ASTLHRVNYGYT
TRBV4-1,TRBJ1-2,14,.,ASSQVGDESFYGYT